This T cell receptor beta chain derives from a study of T-cell reconstitution after alpha-beta-depleted transplantation in children. Study conclusions and caveats: It was surviving recipient T cells and thymic progenitors that gave some patients high TCRbeta diversity at day 60.

In its sample, this clonotype was seen many times. Its cognate antigen is unknown. With 0 bases removed from V and 10 bases from J, the gap between germline ends came to 4 bases. Germline lookup yields CDR1 LGHDT and CDR2 YNNKEL (reference sequence). The CDR3 sequence is 11 residues long. Unique molecular identifiers were built into the TCRbeta library. One entry per CDR3 protein results from TCRdb running MiXCR on the PCR reads. The sample contains about 640,000 distinct CDR3 sequences, approximately 13% of which appear only once. The chain uses TRBV3-1 and TRBJ2-1; no definite D call. The source material was PBMCs, mostly from graft donor cells, sampled 360 days after TCRalphabeta/CD19-depleted stem cell transplant. The sequence was collected from a male patient under 18 who had a stem cell transplant for acute myeloid leukemia, so the T cells may come from the graft donor. Written as DNA, the CDR3 is TGTGCCAGCAGCCAAGAGAGGGAGCAGTTCTTC. It codes for CASSQEREQFF.